This T cell receptor beta chain emerged from a study of blood T cell repertoires in COVID-19. Across the study: Sources were T cells, B-cell-depleted T cells, or PBMCs; the material itself was cDNA or gDNA.

Original analysis: Nucleated cell number was recorded as an estimate derived from reference gene primer amplification. The repertoire was sequenced with immunoSEQ multiplex PCR; TCRdb's copy has only in-frame clones and lacks some. Clone size and V and J calls were adopted from that table, with D and trimming inferred from the DNA. The sample yields some 240,000 clones, about 86% seen once. Germline V gene data show CDR1 as SGHDT and CDR2 as YYEEEE. V was cut by 4 bases and J by 7 bases, with 20 bases left in between. This CDR3 region has 15 residues. Allocation to cohorts depended on clinical history reported by the participants. All recovered Cohort 3 donors got two negative PCRs, got clearance, or saw symptom resolution.

The TCR was taken from a man over 45 who had recovered from COVID-19. Sequencing input: PBMCs or T cells enriched from blood (not recorded which). V and J are TRBV5-6 and TRBJ1-2; D is possibly TRBD1 (5 bases). The CDR3 sequence is CASSARQGHSAGYTF. CDR3 coding DNA: TGTGCCAGCAGCGCCCGCCAGGGCCATTCCGCTGGCTACACCTTC.